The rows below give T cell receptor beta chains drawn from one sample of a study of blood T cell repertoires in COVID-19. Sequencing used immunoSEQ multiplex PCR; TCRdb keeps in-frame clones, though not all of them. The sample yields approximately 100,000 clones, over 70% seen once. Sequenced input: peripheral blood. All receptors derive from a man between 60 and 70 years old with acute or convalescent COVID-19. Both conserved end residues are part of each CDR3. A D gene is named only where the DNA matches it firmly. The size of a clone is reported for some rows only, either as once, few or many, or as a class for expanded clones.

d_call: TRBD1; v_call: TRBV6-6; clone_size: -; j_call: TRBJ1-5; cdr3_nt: TGTGCCAGCAGCTTCTACCGACAGGGACAGCCCCAGCATTTT; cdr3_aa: CASSFYRQGQPQHF
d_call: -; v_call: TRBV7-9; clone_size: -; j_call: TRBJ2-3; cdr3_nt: TGTGCCAGCAGCCCCGACACGGTCCGAGATACGCAGTATTTT; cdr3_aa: CASSPDTVRDTQYF
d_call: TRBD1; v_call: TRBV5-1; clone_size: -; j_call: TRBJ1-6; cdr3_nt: TGCGCCAGCAGGGCCGGGACAGGGGGGAATTCACCCCTCCACTTT; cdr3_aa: CASRAGTGGNSPLHF
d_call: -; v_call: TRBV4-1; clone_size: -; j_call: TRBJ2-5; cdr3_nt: TGCGCCAGCAGCCAAGATTCTGTGGCAGGGGTTACGGAGACCCAGTACTTC; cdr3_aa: CASSQDSVAGVTETQYF
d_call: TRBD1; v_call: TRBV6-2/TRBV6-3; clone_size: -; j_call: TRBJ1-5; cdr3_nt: TGTGCCAGCAGTTACGAGGGGGGACAGGGGTTTGAACAGCCCCAGCATTTT; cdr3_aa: CASSYEGGQGFEQPQHF
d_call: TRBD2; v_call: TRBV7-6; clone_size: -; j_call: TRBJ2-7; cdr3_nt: TGTGCCAGCAGCTTAGCGGATAGCGGGTCCTACGAGCAGTACTTC; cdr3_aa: CASSLADSGSYEQYF
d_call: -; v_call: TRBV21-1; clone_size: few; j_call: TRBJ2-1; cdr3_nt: TGTGCCAGCAGCACAAGAGGGACACCTTCCTACAATGAGCAGTTCTTC; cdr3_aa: CASSTRGTPSYNEQFF
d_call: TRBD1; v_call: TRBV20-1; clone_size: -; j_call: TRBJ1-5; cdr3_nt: TGCAGTGCTTACAGGGGACAGCCCCAGCATTTT; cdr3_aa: CSAYRGQPQHF
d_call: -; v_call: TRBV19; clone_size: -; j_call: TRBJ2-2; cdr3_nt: TGTGCCAGTAGTATTAGTCCGAACACCGGGGAGCTGTTTTTT; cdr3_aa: CASSISPNTGELFF
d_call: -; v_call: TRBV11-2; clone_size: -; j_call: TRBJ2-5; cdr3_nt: TGTGCCAGCAGCCCACTCGATGAGCCCAATAGGACCCAGTACTTC; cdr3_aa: CASSPLDEPNRTQYF
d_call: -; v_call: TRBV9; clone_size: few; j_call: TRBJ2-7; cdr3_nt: TGTGCCAGCAGCCAGGGGAATAGACAGAGCGAGCAGTACTTC; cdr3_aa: CASSQGNRQSEQYF
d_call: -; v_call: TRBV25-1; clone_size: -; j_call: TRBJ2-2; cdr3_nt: TGTGCCAGCGGTGGGCCTTACACCGGGGAGCTGTTTTTT; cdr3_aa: CASGGPYTGELFF
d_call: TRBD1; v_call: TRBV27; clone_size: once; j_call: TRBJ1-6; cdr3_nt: TGTGCCAGCAGTTTCCGACAGGGGAGAATCTATAATTCACCCCTCCACTTT; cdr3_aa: CASSFRQGRIYNSPLHF
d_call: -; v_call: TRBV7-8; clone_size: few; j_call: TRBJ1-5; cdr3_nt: TGTGCCAGCAGCTTAGGATACGGGAATCAGCCCCAGCATTTT; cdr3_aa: CASSLGYGNQPQHF
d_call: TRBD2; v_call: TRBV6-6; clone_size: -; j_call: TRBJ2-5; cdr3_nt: TGTGCCAGCAGTCCGGGGGGACCTCCGGAGACCCAGTACTTC; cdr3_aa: CASSPGGPPETQYF
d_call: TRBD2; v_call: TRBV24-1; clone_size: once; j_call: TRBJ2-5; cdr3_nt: TGTGCCACCAGTGACTCGGGACTAGCGGGACGCCAAGAGACCCAGTACTTC; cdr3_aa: CATSDSGLAGRQETQYF
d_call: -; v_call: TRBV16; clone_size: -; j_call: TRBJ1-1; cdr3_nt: TGTGCCAGCAGCCGCCCAGGACAGAGATTGAACACTGAAGCTTTCTTT; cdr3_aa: CASSRPGQRLNTEAFF
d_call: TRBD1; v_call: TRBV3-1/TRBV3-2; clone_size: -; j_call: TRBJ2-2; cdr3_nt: TGTGCCAGCAGCCGTGGGACAGTGGGAACCGGGGAGCTGTTTTTT; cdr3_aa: CASSRGTVGTGELFF
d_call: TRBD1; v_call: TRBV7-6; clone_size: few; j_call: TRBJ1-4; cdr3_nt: TGTGCCAGCAGCGCCGGGACAGCTACTTATGAAAAACTGTTTTTT; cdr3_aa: CASSAGTATYEKLFF
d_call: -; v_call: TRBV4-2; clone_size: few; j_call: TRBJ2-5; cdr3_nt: TGTGCCAGCAGCCAACTAGATGTGGGAGAGACCCAGTACTTC; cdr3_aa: CASSQLDVGETQYF
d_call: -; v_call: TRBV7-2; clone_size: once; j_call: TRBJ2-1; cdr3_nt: TGTGCCAGCAGCTTAATTTCTAGCGTGGTAGGTGGGGCCTACAATGAGCAGTTCTTC; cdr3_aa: CASSLISSVVGGAYNEQFF
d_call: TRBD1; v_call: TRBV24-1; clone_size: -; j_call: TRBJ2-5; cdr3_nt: TGTGCCACCAGCCGGACAGGGGCGGTGGAGACCCAGTACTTC; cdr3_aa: CATSRTGAVETQYF
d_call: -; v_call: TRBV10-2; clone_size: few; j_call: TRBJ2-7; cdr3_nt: TGCGCCAGCGCAGTAAACTCCTACGAGCAGTACTTC; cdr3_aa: CASAVNSYEQYF
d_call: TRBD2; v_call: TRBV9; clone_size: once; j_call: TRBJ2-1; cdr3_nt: TGTGCCAGCAGCGTAAAAGCGGGAGGCCTAATCAACAATGAGCAGTTCTTC; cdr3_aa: CASSVKAGGLINNEQFF
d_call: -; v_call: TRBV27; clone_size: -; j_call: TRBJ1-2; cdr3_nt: TGTGCCAGCAGTTTTATTGCCGACAGCTTCAATGGCTACACCTTC; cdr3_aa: CASSFIADSFNGYTF
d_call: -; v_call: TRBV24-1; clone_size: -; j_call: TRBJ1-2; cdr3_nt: TGTGCCACCAGTGATTCTCGGACTGAATATGGCTACACCTTC; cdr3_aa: CATSDSRTEYGYTF
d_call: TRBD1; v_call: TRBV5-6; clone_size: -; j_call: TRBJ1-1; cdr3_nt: TGTGCCAGCAGCTTGTATCGGACAGGGGGTAGTGACACTGAAGCTTTCTTT; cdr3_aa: CASSLYRTGGSDTEAFF
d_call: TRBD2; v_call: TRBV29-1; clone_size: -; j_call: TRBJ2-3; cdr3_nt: TGCAGCGGAGACCTTAGCGGGATCACAGATACGCAGTATTTT; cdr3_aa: CSGDLSGITDTQYF
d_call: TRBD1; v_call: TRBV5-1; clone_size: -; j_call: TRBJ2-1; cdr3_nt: TGCGCCAGCTCACCGGGACAGGGTTACAATGAGCAGTTCTTC; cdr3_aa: CASSPGQGYNEQFF
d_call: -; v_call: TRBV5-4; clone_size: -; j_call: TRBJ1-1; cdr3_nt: TGTGCCAGCAGCGACGGCGGTGGGGAAGCTTTCTTT; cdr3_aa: CASSDGGGEAFF
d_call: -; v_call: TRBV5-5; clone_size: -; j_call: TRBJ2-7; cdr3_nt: TGTGCCAGCAGCTCGGTCAGGGCAAATTCGGTCTACGAGCAGTACTTC; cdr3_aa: CASSSVRANSVYEQYF
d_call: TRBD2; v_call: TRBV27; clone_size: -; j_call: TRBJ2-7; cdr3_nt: TGTGCCAGCAGTTTATATGGGAGGGTCGAGCAGTACTTC; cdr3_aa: CASSLYGRVEQYF
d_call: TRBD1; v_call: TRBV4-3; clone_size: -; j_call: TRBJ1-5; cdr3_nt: TGCGCCAGCAGCCTTGGGACAGTGAACAATCAGCCCCAGCATTTT; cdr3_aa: CASSLGTVNNQPQHF
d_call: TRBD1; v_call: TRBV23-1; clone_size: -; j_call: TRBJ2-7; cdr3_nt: TGCGCCAGCAGTCAGGTTTCTCCTCAGGGGGCTAAAGGCGAGCAGTACTTC; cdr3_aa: CASSQVSPQGAKGEQYF
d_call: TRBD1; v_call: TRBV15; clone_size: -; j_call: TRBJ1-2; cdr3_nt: TGTGCCACCAGCAGCCCTGGGACAGGACGATATGGCTACACCTTC; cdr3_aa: CATSSPGTGRYGYTF
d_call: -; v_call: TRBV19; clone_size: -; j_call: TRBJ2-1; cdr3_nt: TGTGCCAGTAGTTTGGTCAAAGGCAGCGATGAGCAGTTCTTC; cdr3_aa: CASSLVKGSDEQFF
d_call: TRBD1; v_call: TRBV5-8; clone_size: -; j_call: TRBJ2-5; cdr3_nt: TGTGCCAGCAGCTTGGGTGACAGGGCTGAAGAGACCCAGTACTTC; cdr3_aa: CASSLGDRAEETQYF